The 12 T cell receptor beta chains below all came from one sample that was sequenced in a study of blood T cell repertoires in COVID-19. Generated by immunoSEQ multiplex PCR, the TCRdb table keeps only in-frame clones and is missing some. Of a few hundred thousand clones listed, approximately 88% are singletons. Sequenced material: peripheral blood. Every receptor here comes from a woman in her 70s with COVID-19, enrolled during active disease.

The CDR3 here is CASSLETGGTTNEKLFF. CDR3 bases: TGTGCCAGCAGTTTAGAGACCGGGGGTACAACTAATGAAAAACTGTTTTTT. This chain links TRBV28 with TRBJ1-4; D possibly corresponds to TRBD1 (5 bases). V was cut by 2 bases and J by 0 bases, with 13 bases left in between. The CDR3 is made up of 17 amino acids. Germline CDR1 MDHEN, CDR2 SYDVKM.

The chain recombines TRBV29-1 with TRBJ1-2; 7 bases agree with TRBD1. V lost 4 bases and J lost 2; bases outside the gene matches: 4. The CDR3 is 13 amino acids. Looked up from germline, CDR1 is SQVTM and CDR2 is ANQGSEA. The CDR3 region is CSVGGTENYGYTF. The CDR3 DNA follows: TGCAGCGTTGGGGGGACAGAGAACTATGGCTACACCTTC.

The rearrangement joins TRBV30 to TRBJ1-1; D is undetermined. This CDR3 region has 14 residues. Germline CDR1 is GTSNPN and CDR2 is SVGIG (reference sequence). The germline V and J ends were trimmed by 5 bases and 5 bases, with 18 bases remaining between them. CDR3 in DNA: TGTGCCTGGCACCCCAGTGCGGGTGCGACTGAAGCTTTCTTT. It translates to CAWHPSAGATEAFF.

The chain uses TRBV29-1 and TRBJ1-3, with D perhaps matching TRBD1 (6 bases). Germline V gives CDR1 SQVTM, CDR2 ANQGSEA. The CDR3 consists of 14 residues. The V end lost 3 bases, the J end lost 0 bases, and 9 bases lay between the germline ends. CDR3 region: CSVDGQLSGNTIYF. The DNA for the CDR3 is TGCAGCGTTGATGGACAGCTCTCTGGAAACACCATATATTTT. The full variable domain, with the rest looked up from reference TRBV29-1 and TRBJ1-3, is SAVISQKPSRDICQRGTSLTIQCQVDSQVTMMFWYRQQPGQSLTLIATANQGSEATYESGFVIDKFPISRPNLTFSTLTVSNMSPEDSSIYLCSVDGQLSGNTIYFGEGSWLTVV.

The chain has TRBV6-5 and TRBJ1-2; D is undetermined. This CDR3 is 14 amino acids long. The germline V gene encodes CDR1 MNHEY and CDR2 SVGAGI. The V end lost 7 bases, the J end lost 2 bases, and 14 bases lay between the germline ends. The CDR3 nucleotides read TGTGCCAGCACCCGTTCTCCGGAGAACTATGGCTACACCTTC. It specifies CASTRSPENYGYTF.

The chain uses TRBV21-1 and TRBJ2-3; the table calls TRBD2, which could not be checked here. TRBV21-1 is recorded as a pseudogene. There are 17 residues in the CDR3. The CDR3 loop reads CASSKAILAGATDTQYF. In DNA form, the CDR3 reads TGTGCCAGCAGCAAAGCGATCCTAGCGGGAGCCACAGATACGCAGTATTTT.

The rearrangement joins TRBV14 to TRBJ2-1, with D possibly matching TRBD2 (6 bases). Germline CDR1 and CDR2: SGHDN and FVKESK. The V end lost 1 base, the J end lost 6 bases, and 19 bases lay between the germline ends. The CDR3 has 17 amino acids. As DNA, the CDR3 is TGTGCCAGCAGCCAAGTTATTGGGGGGAGAGTTGTCAATGAGCAGTTCTTC. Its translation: CASSQVIGGRVVNEQFF.

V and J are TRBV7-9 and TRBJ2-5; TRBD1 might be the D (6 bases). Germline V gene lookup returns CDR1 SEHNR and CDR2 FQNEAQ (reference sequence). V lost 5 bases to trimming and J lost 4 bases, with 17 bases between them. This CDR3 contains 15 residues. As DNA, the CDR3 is TGTGCCAGCAGCAAAGCATCAGGGGTCGGAGAGACCCAGTACTTC. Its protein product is CASSKASGVGETQYF.

The CDR3 reads CASRKGATEAFF. Here the CDR3 DNA reads TGTGCCAGTAGGAAAGGGGCCACTGAAGCTTTCTTT. The chain couples TRBV19 to TRBJ1-1, with a weak D call TRBD1 (5 bases). The CDR3 has 12 amino acids. V dropped 6 bases and J dropped 4 bases, with 9 bases sitting between them. CDR1 and CDR2 from the germline V gene are LNHDA and SQIVND (reference sequence).

The CDR3 region has the DNA TGTGCCAGCAGTTATCCAGGTTCGGGGGGCAATCAGCCCCAGCATTTT. It translates to CASSYPGSGGNQPQHF. The J gene is TRBJ1-5, the V gene TRBV6-5; D perhaps matches TRBD1 (5 bases). The germline gives CDR1 MNHEY, CDR2 SVGAGI. Trimming took 3 bases from V and 2 from J, leaving 14 bases between them. This CDR3 contains 16 residues.

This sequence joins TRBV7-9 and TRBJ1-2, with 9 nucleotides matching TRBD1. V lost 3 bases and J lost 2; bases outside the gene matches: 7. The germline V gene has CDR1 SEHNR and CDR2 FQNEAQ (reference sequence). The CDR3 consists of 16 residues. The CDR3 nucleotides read TGTGCCAGCAGCTTTGGGACAGGGATCTCCAACTATGGCTACACCTTC. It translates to CASSFGTGISNYGYTF.

The CDR3 sequence: CACAQQGVGGYTF. For the CDR3, the DNA is TGTGCCTGCGCACAACAGGGGGTCGGTGGCTACACCTTC. This chain joins TRBV30 and TRBJ1-2; 8 bases are shared with TRBD1. Germline V CDR1 and CDR2: GTSNPN, SVGIG (reference sequence). The CDR3 sequence is 13 residues long. After removal of 6 bases from V and 7 bases from J, the junction contained 10 bases not matched to a gene.